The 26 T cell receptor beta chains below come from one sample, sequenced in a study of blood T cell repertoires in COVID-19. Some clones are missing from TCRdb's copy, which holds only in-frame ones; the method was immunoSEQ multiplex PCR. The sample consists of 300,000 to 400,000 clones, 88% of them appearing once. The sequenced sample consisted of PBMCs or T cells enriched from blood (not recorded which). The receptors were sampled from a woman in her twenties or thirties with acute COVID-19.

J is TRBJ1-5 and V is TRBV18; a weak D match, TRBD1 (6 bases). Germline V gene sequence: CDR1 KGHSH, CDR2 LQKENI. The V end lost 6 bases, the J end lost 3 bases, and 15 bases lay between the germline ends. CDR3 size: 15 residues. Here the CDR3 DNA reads TGTGCCAGCTCCCAATCCGGACAGCCCAATCAGCCCCAGCATTTT. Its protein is CASSQSGQPNQPQHF.

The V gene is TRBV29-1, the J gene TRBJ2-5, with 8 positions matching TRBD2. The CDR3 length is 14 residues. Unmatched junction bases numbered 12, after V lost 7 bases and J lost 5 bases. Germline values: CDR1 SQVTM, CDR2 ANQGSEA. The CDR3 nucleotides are TGCAGCGCTGCACCGGGACTAGTGGCTGAGACCCAGTACTTC. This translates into CSAAPGLVAETQYF.

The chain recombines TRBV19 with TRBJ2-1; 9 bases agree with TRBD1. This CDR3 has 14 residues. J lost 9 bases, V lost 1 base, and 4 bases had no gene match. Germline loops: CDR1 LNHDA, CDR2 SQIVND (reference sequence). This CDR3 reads CASSIGTGASEQFF. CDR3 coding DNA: TGTGCCAGTAGTATAGGGACAGGGGCTTCTGAGCAGTTCTTC.

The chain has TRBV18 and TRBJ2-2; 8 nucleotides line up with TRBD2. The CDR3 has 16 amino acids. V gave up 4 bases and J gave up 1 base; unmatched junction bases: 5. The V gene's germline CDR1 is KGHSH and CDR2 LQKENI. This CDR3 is CASSLIAGQNTGELFF. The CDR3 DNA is TGTGCCAGCTCACTAATAGCGGGGCAGAACACCGGGGAGCTGTTTTTT.

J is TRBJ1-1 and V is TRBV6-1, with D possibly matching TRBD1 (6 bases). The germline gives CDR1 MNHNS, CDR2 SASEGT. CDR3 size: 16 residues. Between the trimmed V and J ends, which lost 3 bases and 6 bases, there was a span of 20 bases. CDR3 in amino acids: CASSDRLSSGDAEAFF. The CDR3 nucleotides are TGTGCCAGCAGTGACAGGCTTAGTTCAGGGGACGCTGAAGCTTTCTTT.

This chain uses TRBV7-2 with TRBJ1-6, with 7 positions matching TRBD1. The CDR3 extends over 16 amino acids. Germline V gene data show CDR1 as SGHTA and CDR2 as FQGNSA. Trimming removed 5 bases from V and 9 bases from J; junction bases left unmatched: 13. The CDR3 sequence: CASSDERDRLGSPLHF. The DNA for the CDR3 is TGTGCCAGCAGCGACGAACGGGACAGACTTGGTTCACCCCTCCACTTT.

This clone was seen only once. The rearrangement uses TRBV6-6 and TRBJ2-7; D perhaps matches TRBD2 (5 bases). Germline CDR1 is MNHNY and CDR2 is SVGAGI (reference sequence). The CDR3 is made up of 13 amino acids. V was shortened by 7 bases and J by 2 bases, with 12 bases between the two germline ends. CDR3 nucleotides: TGTGCCAGCACTCAGGCGGGCACCTACGAGCAGTACTTC. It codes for CASTQAGTYEQYF.

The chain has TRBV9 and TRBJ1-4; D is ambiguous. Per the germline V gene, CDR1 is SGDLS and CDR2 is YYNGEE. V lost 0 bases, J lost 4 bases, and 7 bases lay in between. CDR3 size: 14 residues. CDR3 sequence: CASSVGTSNEKLFF. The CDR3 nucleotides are TGTGCCAGCAGCGTAGGTACAAGTAATGAAAAACTGTTTTTT.

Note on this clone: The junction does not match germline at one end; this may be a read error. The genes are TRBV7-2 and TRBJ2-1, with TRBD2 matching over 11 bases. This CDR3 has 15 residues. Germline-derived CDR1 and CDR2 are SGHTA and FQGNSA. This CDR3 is CASSVAGGPYNEQFF. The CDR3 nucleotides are TGTGCCAGCAGCGTAGCGGGGGGGCCCTACAATGAGCAGTTCTTC.

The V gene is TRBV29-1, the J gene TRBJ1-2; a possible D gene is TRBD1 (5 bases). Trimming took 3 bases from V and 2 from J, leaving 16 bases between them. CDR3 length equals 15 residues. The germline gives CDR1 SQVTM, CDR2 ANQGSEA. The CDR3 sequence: CSVETRPGGNYGYTF. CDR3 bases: TGCAGCGTTGAGACGAGGCCCGGGGGAAACTATGGCTACACCTTC.

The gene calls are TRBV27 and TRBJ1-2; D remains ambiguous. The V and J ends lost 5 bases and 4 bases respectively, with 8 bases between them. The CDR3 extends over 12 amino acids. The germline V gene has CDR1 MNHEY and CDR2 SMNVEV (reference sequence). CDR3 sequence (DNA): TGTGCCAGCAGTAAGGACTCCTATGGCTACACCTTC. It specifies CASSKDSYGYTF.

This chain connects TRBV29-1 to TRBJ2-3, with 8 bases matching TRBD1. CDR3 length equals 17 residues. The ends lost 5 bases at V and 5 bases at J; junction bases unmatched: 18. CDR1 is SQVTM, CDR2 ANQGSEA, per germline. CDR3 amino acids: CSVLSYYSAGGRDTQYF. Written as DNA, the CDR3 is TGCAGCGTTTTGTCCTATTATTCCGCAGGGGGCCGAGATACGCAGTATTTT.

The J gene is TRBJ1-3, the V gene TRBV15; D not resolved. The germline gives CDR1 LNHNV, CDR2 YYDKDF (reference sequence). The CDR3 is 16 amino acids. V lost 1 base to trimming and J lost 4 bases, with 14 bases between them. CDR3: CATSRVTELRGNTIYF. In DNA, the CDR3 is TGTGCCACCAGCAGAGTCACTGAACTTCGGGGAAACACCATATATTTT.

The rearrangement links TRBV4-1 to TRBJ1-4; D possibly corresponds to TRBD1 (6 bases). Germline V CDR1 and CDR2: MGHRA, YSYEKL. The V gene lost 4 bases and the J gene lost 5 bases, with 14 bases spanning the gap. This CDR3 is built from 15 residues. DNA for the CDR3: TGCGCCAGCAGCCCCTCGGGGGGGGGCAATGAAAAACTGTTTTTT. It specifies CASSPSGGGNEKLFF.

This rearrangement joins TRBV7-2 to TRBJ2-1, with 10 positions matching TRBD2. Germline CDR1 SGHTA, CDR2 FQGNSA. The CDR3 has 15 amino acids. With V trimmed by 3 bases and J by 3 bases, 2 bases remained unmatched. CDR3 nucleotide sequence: TGTGCCAGCAGCTTTCTAGCGGGGGTCTACAATGAGCAGTTCTTC. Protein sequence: CASSFLAGVYNEQFF.

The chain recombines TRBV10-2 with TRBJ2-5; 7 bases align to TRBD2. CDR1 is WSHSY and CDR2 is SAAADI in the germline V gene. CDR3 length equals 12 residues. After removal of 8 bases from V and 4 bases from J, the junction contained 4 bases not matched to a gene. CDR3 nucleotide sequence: TGCGCCAGCCGGGAGGCCGGAGAGACCCAGTACTTC. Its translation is CASREAGETQYF.

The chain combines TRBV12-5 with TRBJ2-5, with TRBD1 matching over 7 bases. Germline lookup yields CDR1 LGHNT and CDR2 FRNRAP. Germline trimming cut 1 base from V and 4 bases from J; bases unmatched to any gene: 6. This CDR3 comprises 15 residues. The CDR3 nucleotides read TGTGCTAGTGGTTTGGACAGGGGAATAGGAGAGACCCAGTACTTC. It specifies CASGLDRGIGETQYF. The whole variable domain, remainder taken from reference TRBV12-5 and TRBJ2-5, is DARVTQTPRHKVTEMGQEVTMRCQPILGHNTVFWYRQTMMQGLELLAYFRNRAPLDDSGMPKDRFSAEMPDATLATLKIQPSEPRDSAVYFCASGLDRGIGETQYFGPGTRLLVL.

CDR3 sequence reads: CASSEALSVAGAWEQYF. DNA of the CDR3: TGTGCCAGCAGTGAAGCGCTCTCAGTAGCAGGGGCGTGGGAGCAGTACTTC. The V gene is TRBV6-1, the J gene TRBJ2-7, with a possible D match to TRBD1 (6 bases). The CDR3 is made up of 17 amino acids. CDR1 and CDR2 (germline): MNHNS, SASEGT. The V end was cut by 0 bases, the J end by 7 bases, with 22 bases between.

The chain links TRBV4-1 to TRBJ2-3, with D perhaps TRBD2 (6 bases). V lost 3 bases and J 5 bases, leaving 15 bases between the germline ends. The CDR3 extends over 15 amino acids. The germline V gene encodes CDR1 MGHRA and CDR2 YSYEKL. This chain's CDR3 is CASSQSRSGRDTQYF. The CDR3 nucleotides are TGCGCCAGCAGCCAGTCAAGGAGCGGGCGAGATACGCAGTATTTT.

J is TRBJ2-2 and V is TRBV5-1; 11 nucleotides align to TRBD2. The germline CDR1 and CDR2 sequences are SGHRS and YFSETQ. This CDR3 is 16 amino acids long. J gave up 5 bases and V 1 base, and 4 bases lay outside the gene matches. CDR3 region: CASSLNSGRGTGELFF. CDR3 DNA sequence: TGCGCCAGCAGCTTGAATAGCGGGAGGGGAACCGGGGAGCTGTTTTTT.

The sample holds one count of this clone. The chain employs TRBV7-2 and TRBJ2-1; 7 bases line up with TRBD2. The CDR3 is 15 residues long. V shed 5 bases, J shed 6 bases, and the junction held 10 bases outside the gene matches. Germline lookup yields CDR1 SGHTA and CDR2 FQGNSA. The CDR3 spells CASSHAGGKINEQFF. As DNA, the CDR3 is TGTGCCAGCAGCCACGCCGGGGGGAAGATCAATGAGCAGTTCTTC.

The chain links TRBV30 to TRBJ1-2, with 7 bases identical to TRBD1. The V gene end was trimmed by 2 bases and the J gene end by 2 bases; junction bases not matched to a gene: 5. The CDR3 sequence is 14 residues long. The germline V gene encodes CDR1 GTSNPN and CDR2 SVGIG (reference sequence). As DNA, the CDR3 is TGTGCCTGGAGTCCCCCGGGACAGAACTATGGCTACACCTTC. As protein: CAWSPPGQNYGYTF.

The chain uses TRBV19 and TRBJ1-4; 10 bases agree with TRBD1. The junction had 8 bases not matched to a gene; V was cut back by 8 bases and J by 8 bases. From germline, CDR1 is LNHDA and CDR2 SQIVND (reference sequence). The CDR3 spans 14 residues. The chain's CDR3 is CASDRTGGNEKLFF. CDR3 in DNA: TGTGCCAGTGATAGGACAGGGGGGAACGAAAAACTGTTTTTT.

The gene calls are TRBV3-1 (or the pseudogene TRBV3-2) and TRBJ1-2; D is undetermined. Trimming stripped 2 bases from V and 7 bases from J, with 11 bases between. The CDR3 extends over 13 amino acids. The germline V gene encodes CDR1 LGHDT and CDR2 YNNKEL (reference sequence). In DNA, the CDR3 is TGTGCCAGCAGCCAAAGCTTAGAAGTTGGCTACACCTTC. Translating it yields CASSQSLEVGYTF.

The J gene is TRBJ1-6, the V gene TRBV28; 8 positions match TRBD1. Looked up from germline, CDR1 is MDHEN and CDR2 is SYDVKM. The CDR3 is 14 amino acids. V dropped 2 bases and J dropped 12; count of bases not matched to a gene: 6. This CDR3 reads CASSLIQGVIPLHF. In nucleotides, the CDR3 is TGTGCCAGCAGTTTAATACAGGGGGTAATACCCCTCCACTTT.

CDR3 nucleotides: TGTGCCAGCAGCTCCTTTCTGGAGGGCGGGGAGCTGTTTTTT. As protein: CASSSFLEGGELFF. The rearrangement links TRBV7-3 to TRBJ2-2; perhaps TRBD2 as D (6 bases). This CDR3 has 14 residues. V lost 4 bases and J lost 7, with 13 bases in between. Germline CDR1 and CDR2: SGHTA and FQGTGA.